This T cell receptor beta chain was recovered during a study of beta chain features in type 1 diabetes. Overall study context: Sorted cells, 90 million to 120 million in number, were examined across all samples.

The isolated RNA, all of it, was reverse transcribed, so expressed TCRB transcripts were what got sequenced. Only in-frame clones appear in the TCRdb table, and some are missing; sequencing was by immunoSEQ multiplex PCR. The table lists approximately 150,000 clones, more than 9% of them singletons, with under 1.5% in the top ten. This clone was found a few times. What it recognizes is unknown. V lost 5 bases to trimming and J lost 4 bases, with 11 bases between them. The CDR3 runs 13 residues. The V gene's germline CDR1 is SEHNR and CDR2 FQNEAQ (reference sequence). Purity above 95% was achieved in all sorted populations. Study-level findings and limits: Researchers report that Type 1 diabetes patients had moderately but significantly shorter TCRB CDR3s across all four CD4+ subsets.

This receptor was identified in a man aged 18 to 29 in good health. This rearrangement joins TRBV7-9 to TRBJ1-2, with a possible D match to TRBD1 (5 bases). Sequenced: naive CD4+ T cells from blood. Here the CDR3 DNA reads TGTGCCAGCAGCCCACCGGGGGTCTATGGCTACACCTTC. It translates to CASSPPGVYGYTF.